There are many counts of the clone carrying this T cell receptor (beta chain). The antigen is unknown. Individual cDNA molecules received unique molecular identifiers. TCRdb processed the 5' RACE reads anew with MiXCR; each CDR3 protein has one entry. The repertoire holds around 67,000 distinct CDR3 sequences, roughly an eighth seen once, with roughly 1.3% in the top ten. The data were taken from a study of early T cells in non-severe SARS-CoV-2 infection. Study-wide background: The study sequenced bulk RNA from unsorted whole blood, with chains unpaired. Broader study findings: There was a bias toward anti-spike CD8 responses in VDJdb matching, which missed private and CD4 specificities.

The V segment lost 5 bases and the J segment 0 bases; nucleotides outside the gene matches: 5. This CDR3 region has 16 residues. Sequencing used whole blood. The TCR sequence derives from an adult who was a healthcare worker with PCR-confirmed SARS-CoV-2 infection or an uninfected control (not recorded which). The rearrangement links TRBV12-3 or TRBV12-4 to TRBJ2-2, with 8 bases matching TRBD2. CDR3: CASSPGLATNTGELFF. CDR3 coding DNA: TGTGCCAGCAGTCCAGGACTAGCTACGAACACCGGGGAGCTGTTTTTT.